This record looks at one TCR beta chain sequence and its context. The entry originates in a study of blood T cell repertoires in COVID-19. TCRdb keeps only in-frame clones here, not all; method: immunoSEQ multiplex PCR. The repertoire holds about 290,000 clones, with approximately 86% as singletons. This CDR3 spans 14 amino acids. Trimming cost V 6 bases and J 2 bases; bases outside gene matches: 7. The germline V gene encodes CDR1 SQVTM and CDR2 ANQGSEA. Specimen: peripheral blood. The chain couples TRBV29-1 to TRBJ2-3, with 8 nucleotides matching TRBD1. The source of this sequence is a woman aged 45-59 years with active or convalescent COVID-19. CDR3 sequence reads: CSVPRQGITDTQYF. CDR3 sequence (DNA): TGCAGCGTCCCCCGACAGGGGATCACAGATACGCAGTATTTT.